Sequencing of this T cell receptor beta chain was carried out in a study of Graves' ophthalmopathy and Graves' hyperthyroidism. This clonotype showed up many times. Antigen: not known. Regarding the study as a whole: The model achieved approximately 71% sensitivity and roughly 72% specificity for ophthalmopathy progression.

The CDR3 totals 13 residues. Germline CDR1 and CDR2: SNHLY and FYNNEI. The germline V and J ends were trimmed by 3 bases and 4 bases, with 9 bases remaining between them. Scientists amplified the TCR beta CDR3 regions from RNA transcripts. HTBI primers were employed in first-round RT-PCR, then a second-round multiplex PCR followed. Each CDR3 protein is one row after TCRdb ran MiXCR on the multiplex PCR reads. The repertoire holds 400,000 to 450,000 distinct CDR3 sequences, around 21% seen once, with approximately 3.2% in the top ten. Patients were left out if they had other autoimmune diseases, uncontrolled infections, pregnancy or lactation. The authors diagnosed from clinical symptoms, serum thyroxine, TRAb, thyroid ultrasound and orbital computed tomography.

The TCR originated in a woman between 18 and 30 years old with stable Graves' hyperthyroidism. J is TRBJ1-2 and V is TRBV2, with D unresolved. The sequencing sample was made of peripheral blood. The CDR3 coding sequence is TGTGCCAGCAGTGAGTTTAACTTCTATGGCTACACCTTC. Amino acid sequence: CASSEFNFYGYTF.